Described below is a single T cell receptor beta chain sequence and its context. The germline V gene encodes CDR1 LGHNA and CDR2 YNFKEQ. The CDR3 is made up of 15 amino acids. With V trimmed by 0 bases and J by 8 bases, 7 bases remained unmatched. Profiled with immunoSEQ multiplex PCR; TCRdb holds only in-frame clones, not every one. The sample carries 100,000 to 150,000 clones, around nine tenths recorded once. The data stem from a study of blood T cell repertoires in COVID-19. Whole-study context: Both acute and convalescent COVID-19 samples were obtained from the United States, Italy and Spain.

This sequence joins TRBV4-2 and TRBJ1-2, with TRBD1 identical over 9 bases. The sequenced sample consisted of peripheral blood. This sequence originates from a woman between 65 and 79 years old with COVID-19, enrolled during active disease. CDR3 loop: CASSQDGTGLRGYTF. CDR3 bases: TGTGCCAGCAGCCAAGATGGGACAGGGCTGAGGGGCTACACCTTC.